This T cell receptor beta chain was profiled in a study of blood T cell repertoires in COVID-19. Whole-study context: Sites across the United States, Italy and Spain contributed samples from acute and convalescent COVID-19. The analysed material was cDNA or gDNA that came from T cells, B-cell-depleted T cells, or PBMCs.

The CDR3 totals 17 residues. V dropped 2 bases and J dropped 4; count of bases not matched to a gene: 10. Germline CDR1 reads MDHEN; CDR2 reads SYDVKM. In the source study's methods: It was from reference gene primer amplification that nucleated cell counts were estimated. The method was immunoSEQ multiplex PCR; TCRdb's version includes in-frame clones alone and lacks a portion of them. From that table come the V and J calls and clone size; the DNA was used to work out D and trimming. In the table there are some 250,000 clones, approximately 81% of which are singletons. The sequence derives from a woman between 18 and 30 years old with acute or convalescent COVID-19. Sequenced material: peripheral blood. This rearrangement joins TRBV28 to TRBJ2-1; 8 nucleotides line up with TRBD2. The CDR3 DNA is TGTGCCAGCAGTTTAATGCCTAGCGGGTACAGGTACAATGAGCAGTTCTTC. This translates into CASSLMPSGYRYNEQFF.